This TCR beta chain stems from a study of cytomegalovirus exposure and HLA in healthy donors. Comments on this clone: Its matching antigen is unknown.

The germline V gene has CDR1 SGHTS and CDR2 YDEGEE. V was pared by 6 bases and J by 3 bases, with 8 bases of the junction left unmatched. The CDR3 extends over 15 amino acids. In nominal health when sampled, donors likely had unrecorded immune exposures nonetheless. 60 Vbeta and 13 Jbeta primers were used in PCR. The method was immunoSEQ multiplex PCR; TCRdb's version includes in-frame clones alone and lacks a portion of them. The table lists 150,000 to 200,000 clones, roughly 80% of them singletons. Study-level findings and limits: Reports indicate that TCR beta sequences accurately predicted the HLA-A and HLA-B alleles of most subjects.

The sequence derives from a woman aged 50 to 60 in good health and CMV-seronegative. V is TRBV5-8 and J is TRBJ1-4; 7 nucleotides line up with TRBD1. The source material was PBMCs. In nucleotides, the CDR3 is TGTGCCAGCAAGCAGGGGCAGGGGGCTAATGAAAAACTGTTTTTT. Its translation: CASKQGQGANEKLFF.